These 8 T cell receptor beta chains originate from one sample sequenced in a study of Ad26.COV2.S vaccination and SARS-CoV-2 variants. The treatment denotes: roughly 20 received Ad26.COV2.S at low or high dose, single or two shots; roughly 5 received placebo; per-sample allocation not given. Following the first vaccine or placebo injection, samples were taken on day 63. The assay was immunoSEQ multiplex PCR, and TCRdb's table has in-frame clones only and misses some. The sample lists 200,000 to 300,000 clones; 70% to 90% were seen once. This material consisted of peripheral blood, taken in a trial of Ad26.COV2.S vaccine versus placebo. The receptors were sampled from a person between 18 and 59 years old who received the Ad26.COV2.S COVID-19 vaccine or a placebo.

CDR3 in DNA: TGTGCCAGCAGCTTACCGGGAGGCGCGGGCACCGGGGAGCTGTTTTTT. Amino acids: CASSLPGGAGTGELFF. The gene calls are TRBV11-3 and TRBJ2-2; 7 bases are a match to TRBD2. The CDR3 length is 16 residues. The J segment lost 4 bases and the V segment lost 2 bases, leaving 7 bases of the junction unmatched. CDR1 and CDR2 (germline): SGHNT, YENEEA.

This chain connects TRBV4-3 to TRBJ2-7, with 7 bases fitting TRBD1. The CDR3 is 14 residues long. From germline, CDR1 is LGHNA and CDR2 YSLEER. With 1 base clipped from V and 3 bases from J, the junction kept 3 bases outside the gene matches. DNA for the CDR3: TGCGCCAGCAGCCAAGCGGGACAGTTCTACGAGCAGTACTTC. Translation: CASSQAGQFYEQYF.

This clone was seen once. The chain couples TRBV14 to TRBJ2-7; D might be TRBD1 (6 bases). Deletions cut 2 bases from V and 6 bases from J, with 8 bases between. This CDR3 region has 12 residues. Germline values: CDR1 SGHDN, CDR2 FVKESK. CDR3 bases: TGTGCCAGCAGCCAAACAGGGACCGAGCAGTACTTC. It codes for CASSQTGTEQYF.

V is TRBV7-2 and J is TRBJ2-5; a weak D match, TRBD2 (6 bases). Germline loops: CDR1 SGHTA, CDR2 FQGNSA. The V gene lost 1 base and the J gene lost 7 bases, with 10 bases spanning the gap. The CDR3 is 13 amino acids. CDR3 in amino acids: CASSLGVGGTQYF. CDR3 DNA: TGTGCCAGCAGCTTAGGCGTGGGGGGGACCCAGTACTTC.

V gene TRBV28 combines with J gene TRBJ1-1, with TRBD1 as a possible D gene (5 bases). V lost 2 bases, J lost 10 bases, and 14 bases lay in between. The CDR3 is made up of 13 amino acids. CDR1 MDHEN and CDR2 SYDVKM come from the germline V gene. The DNA for the CDR3 is TGTGCCAGCAGTTTAGACGCAGGGATGGTAGCTTTCTTT. Encoded protein: CASSLDAGMVAFF.

The chain recombines TRBV19 with TRBJ2-7; D gene unclear. V was cut by 1 base and J by 6 bases, with 13 bases left in between. Germline CDR1 and CDR2: LNHDA and SQIVND (reference sequence). This CDR3 has 14 residues. The CDR3 sequence is CASSIGRPLGEQYF. CDR3 nucleotides: TGTGCCAGTAGTATAGGCAGGCCCCTCGGCGAGCAGTACTTC.

The chain joins TRBV10-2 to TRBJ1-6, with D possibly being TRBD1 (5 bases). Germline lookup yields CDR1 WSHSY and CDR2 SAAADI. The length of the CDR3 is 17 residues. V was pared by 1 base and J by 5 bases, with 15 bases between. CDR3 amino acids: CASSELQGPSNNSPLHF. CDR3 bases: TGCGCCAGCAGTGAGTTGCAGGGCCCTTCCAATAATTCACCCCTCCACTTT.

The J gene is TRBJ2-5, the V gene TRBV7-2; possible D gene TRBD2, 6 bases. The germline V gene encodes CDR1 SGHTA and CDR2 FQGNSA. The V end lost 2 bases, the J end lost 5 bases, and 12 bases lay between the germline ends. This CDR3 is built from 14 residues. CDR3 in DNA: TGTGCCAGCAGCTTACGTCGTAGCGGTGAGACCCAGTACTTC. Encoded protein: CASSLRRSGETQYF.